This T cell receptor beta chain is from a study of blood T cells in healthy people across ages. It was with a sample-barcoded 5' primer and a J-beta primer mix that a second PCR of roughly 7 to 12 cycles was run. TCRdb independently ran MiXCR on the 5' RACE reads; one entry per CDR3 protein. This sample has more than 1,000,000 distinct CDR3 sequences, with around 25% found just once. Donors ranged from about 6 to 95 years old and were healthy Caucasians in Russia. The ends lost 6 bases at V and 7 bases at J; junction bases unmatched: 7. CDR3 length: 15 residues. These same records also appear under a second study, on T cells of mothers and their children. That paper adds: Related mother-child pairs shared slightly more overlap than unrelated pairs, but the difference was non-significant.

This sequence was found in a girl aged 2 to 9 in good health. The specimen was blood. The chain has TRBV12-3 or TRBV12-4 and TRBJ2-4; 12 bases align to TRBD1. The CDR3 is CASSPGTGGWNIQYF. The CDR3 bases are TGTGCCAGCAGCCCCGGGACAGGGGGCTGGAACATTCAGTACTTC.